These 31 T cell receptor beta chains originate from one sample sequenced in a study of T-cell reconstitution after alpha-beta-depleted transplantation in children. During its preparation, the TCRbeta library received unique molecular identifiers. Each CDR3 protein is one row after TCRdb ran MiXCR on the PCR reads. The table has some 520,000 distinct CDR3 sequences, about 33% seen once. The starting material was PBMCs from the stem cell graft donor, obtained from the stem cell graft. The receptors come from a human donor who donated a stem cell graft to a child with aplastic anemia.

The chain is built from TRBV7-8 and TRBJ2-1; 9 bases map to TRBD2. V shed 5 bases, J shed 2 bases, and the junction held 4 bases outside the gene matches. Germline V gene lookup returns CDR1 SGHVS and CDR2 FQNEAQ. The CDR3 has 15 amino acids. In nucleotides, the CDR3 is TGTGCCAGCAGCCTCTCTAGCGGGACCTACAATGAGCAGTTCTTC. This encodes CASSLSSGTYNEQFF.

This clonotype was observed a handful of times. CDR3 coding DNA: TGTGCCAGCAGCTTAACGGGACAGGGGGAGACCCAGTACTTC. This sequence encodes CASSLTGQGETQYF. The gene calls are TRBV7-3 and TRBJ2-5; TRBD1 agrees at 10 bases. CDR1 and CDR2 (germline): SGHTA, FQGTGA. The ends lost 0 bases at V and 5 bases at J; junction bases unmatched: 0. The CDR3 runs to 14 residues. The complete variable domain, with remaining parts taken from reference TRBV7-3 and TRBJ2-5, reads GAGVSQTPSNKVTEKGKYVELRCDPISGHTALYWYRQSLGQGPEFLIYFQGTGAADDSGLPNDRFFAVRPEGSVSTLKIQRTERGDSAVYLCASSLTGQGETQYFGPGTRLLVL.

The chain is built from TRBV7-7 and TRBJ2-5; 8 nucleotides match TRBD1. The CDR3 covers 13 residues. V gave up 4 bases and J gave up 5 bases; unmatched junction bases: 3. The germline CDR1 and CDR2 sequences are SSHAT and FNYEAQ (reference sequence). CDR3 loop: CASSSRGPETQYF. As DNA, the CDR3 is TGTGCCAGCAGCTCCAGGGGGCCGGAGACCCAGTACTTC.

V usage is TRBV6-1 and J usage is TRBJ2-7; TRBD1 is a possible D gene (5 bases). The CDR3 contains 13 residues. Per germline, CDR1 MNHNS and CDR2 SASEGT. The V and J ends lost 6 bases and 2 bases respectively, with 11 bases between them. CDR3 nucleotide sequence: TGTGCCAGCAGAGCTACAGGAACCTACGAGCAGTACGTC. Encoded protein: CASRATGTYEQYV.

The V and J genes are TRBV29-1 and TRBJ2-3, with TRBD2 matching over 9 bases. Germline V gene lookup returns CDR1 SQVTM and CDR2 ANQGSEA. The CDR3 is made up of 15 amino acids. The V gene end was trimmed by 3 bases and the J gene end by 3 bases; junction bases not matched to a gene: 7. The CDR3 DNA is TGCAGCGTTGAGCCGCGCGGGAGGGGAACAGATACGCAGTATTTT. It yields the protein CSVEPRGRGTDTQYF.

This sequence joins TRBV12-3 or TRBV12-4 and TRBJ2-6, with 8 bases aligning to TRBD1. The V segment lost 6 bases and the J segment 0 bases; nucleotides outside the gene matches: 1. This CDR3 region has 15 residues. CDR3 region: CASRDRGSGANVLTF. CDR3 bases: TGTGCCAGCAGAGACAGGGGCTCTGGGGCCAACGTCCTGACTTTC.

The rearrangement joins TRBV7-9 to TRBJ1-4; D call uncertain. Trimming took 4 bases from V and 8 from J, leaving 8 bases between them. The germline V gene has CDR1 SEHNR and CDR2 FQNEAQ (reference sequence). The CDR3 is 12 amino acids. CDR3 in amino acids: CASSSSFEKLFF. In nucleotides, the CDR3 is TGTGCCAGCAGCTCATCATTCGAAAAACTGTTTTTT.

This clonotype was seen a handful of times. The chain joins TRBV6-1 to TRBJ2-1, with 8 nucleotides matching TRBD2. CDR1 and CDR2 from the germline V gene are MNHNS and SASEGT. V trimming: 4 bases; J trimming: 7 bases; junction bases outside the gene matches: 3. The CDR3 totals 13 residues. The CDR3 nucleotides are TGTGCCAGCAGTGGTAGCGGGGTAAATGAGCAGTTCTTC. Amino acid sequence: CASSGSGVNEQFF.

This clonotype was seen more than once but under ten times. V usage is TRBV6-5 and J usage is TRBJ1-2, with no clear D. The CDR3 extends over 12 amino acids. The germline V gene has CDR1 MNHEY and CDR2 SVGAGI. V was cut by 6 bases and J by 2 bases, with 7 bases left in between. CDR3 amino acids: CASSRVNYGYTF. In DNA, the CDR3 is TGTGCCAGCAGCCGGGTGAACTATGGCTACACCTTC.

In its sample, this clonotype was seen a few times. The chain is built from TRBV12-3 or TRBV12-4 and TRBJ2-2; TRBD2 might be the D (6 bases). CDR3 length: 15 residues. V was clipped by 5 bases and J by 0 bases, with 10 bases between them. The CDR3 loop reads CASSNSGANTGELFF. The CDR3, as DNA: TGTGCCAGCAGTAATAGCGGTGCGAACACCGGGGAGCTGTTTTTT.

The CDR3 DNA reads TGTGCCAGCAGCCAAAAAGCGGGACCCTCGGGGGAGCAGTACGTC. Translating gives CASSQKAGPSGEQYV. The chain combines TRBV11-2 with TRBJ2-7, with TRBD2 matching 7 bases. The CDR3 consists of 15 residues. The germline CDR1 and CDR2 sequences are SGHAT and FQNNGV. V lost 5 bases to trimming and J lost 7 bases; unmatched junction nucleotides: 14.

The V and J genes are TRBV7-9 and TRBJ2-3; the D gene is possibly TRBD2 (6 bases). The CDR3 extends over 13 amino acids. The V end was cut by 5 bases, the J end by 6 bases, with 12 bases between. CDR1 is SEHNR, CDR2 FQNEAQ, per germline (reference sequence). The CDR3: CASSPSGRDTQYF. CDR3 DNA: TGTGCCAGCAGCCCTTCGGGGAGGGATACGCAGTATTTT.

The V call is TRBV20-1, the J call TRBJ2-7, with D perhaps matching TRBD1 (6 bases). The V end was cut by 3 bases, the J end by 7 bases, with 22 bases between. The germline V gene encodes CDR1 DFQATT and CDR2 SNEGSKA (reference sequence). The CDR3 has 15 amino acids. This chain's CDR3 is CSASMGQGIEGEQYV. The CDR3 nucleotides are TGCAGTGCTAGTATGGGGCAGGGGATCGAAGGGGAGCAGTACGTC.

The chain couples TRBV5-1 to TRBJ1-5; TRBD1 matches 8 bases. CDR3 size: 15 residues. Germline assignment: CDR1 SGHRS and CDR2 YFSETQ. The junction had 2 bases not matched to a gene; V was cut back by 3 bases and J by 0 bases. The CDR3 loop is CASSSTGDSNQPQHF. The CDR3 nucleotides read TGCGCCAGCAGCTCGACAGGGGATAGCAATCAGCCCCAGCATTTT.

The gene calls are TRBV3-1 and TRBJ2-7; no clear D. Trimming left V 1 base short and J 5 bases short, with 3 bases between. The length of the CDR3 is 11 residues. The germline V gene has CDR1 LGHDT and CDR2 YNNKEL (reference sequence). In nucleotides, the CDR3 is TGTGCCAGCAGCCAAGGCCACGAGCAGTACGTC. Protein product: CASSQGHEQYV.

The chain is built from TRBV5-1 and TRBJ2-1, with TRBD2 matching over 14 bases. The CDR3 is 17 residues long. Germline trimming cut 0 bases from V and 6 bases from J; bases unmatched to any gene: 5. CDR1 and CDR2 (germline): SGHRS, YFSETQ. The CDR3 reads CASSLGSGTSGSNEQFF. Here the CDR3 DNA reads TGCGCCAGCAGCTTGGGTTCCGGGACTAGCGGGAGCAATGAGCAGTTCTTC.

This clonotype was picked up a small number of times. The rearrangement links TRBV5-1 to TRBJ1-1; 7 nucleotides line up with TRBD1. Germline values: CDR1 SGHRS, CDR2 YFSETQ. This CDR3 comprises 15 residues. After removal of 0 bases from V and 6 bases from J, the junction contained 8 bases not matched to a gene. CDR3 sequence (DNA): TGCGCCAGCAGCTTGGCATCAGGGGGGTTCGCTGAAGCTTTCTTT. Amino acids: CASSLASGGFAEAFF.

This clonotype showed up just a few times. The CDR3 loop reads CSVVPRNNEQFF. CDR3 sequence (DNA): TGCAGCGTTGTCCCTAGGAACAATGAGCAGTTCTTC. V usage is TRBV29-1 and J usage is TRBJ2-1; the D is unclear. Trimming shortened V by 4 bases and J by 5 bases, and 9 bases separated the two germline ends. The germline gives CDR1 SQVTM, CDR2 ANQGSEA. The CDR3 contains 12 residues.

This clonotype was observed a few times. This chain connects TRBV20-1 to TRBJ1-5; TRBD1 agrees at 9 bases. After removal of 6 bases from V and 0 bases from J, the junction contained 6 bases not matched to a gene. This CDR3 spans 15 amino acids. Germline CDR1 and CDR2: DFQATT and SNEGSKA (reference sequence). CDR3 coding DNA: TGCAGTGCGAGGACAGGGGAATATAGCAATCAGCCCCAGCATTTT. It specifies CSARTGEYSNQPQHF.

This clonotype has more than one count but fewer than ten. The chain links TRBV27 to TRBJ2-1, with TRBD2 matching 8 bases. Germline lookup yields CDR1 MNHEY and CDR2 SMNVEV (reference sequence). V lost 5 bases, J lost 12 bases, and 21 bases stayed unmatched. CDR3 length equals 17 residues. The CDR3 DNA reads as TGTGCCAGCAGTCCCCCGGGGCTAGCGGGCCCAACTCAGGGGCAGTTCTTC. Translating it yields CASSPPGLAGPTQGQFF.

This clonotype was detected ten times or more. The rearrangement joins TRBV5-1 to TRBJ2-3; TRBD2 matches 10 bases. After removal of 4 bases from V and 2 bases from J, the junction contained 4 bases not matched to a gene. Germline V gives CDR1 SGHRS, CDR2 YFSETQ. This CDR3 is 15 amino acids long. CDR3 protein: CASSPLAGITDTQYF. The CDR3 bases are TGCGCCAGCAGCCCACTAGCGGGGATCACAGATACGCAGTATTTT.

The chain recombines TRBV20-1 with TRBJ1-1, with D unresolved. Germline V gene lookup returns CDR1 DFQATT and CDR2 SNEGSKA (reference sequence). The V and J ends lost 3 bases and 1 base respectively, with 9 bases between them. The CDR3 covers 13 residues. CDR3 loop: CSASRHWNTEAFF. For the CDR3, the DNA is TGCAGTGCTAGCAGGCACTGGAACACTGAAGCTTTCTTT.

V usage is TRBV24-1 and J usage is TRBJ2-1; TRBD2 agrees at 8 bases. The CDR3 contains 16 residues. Germline values: CDR1 KGHDR, CDR2 SFDVKD. V gave up 2 bases and J gave up 1 base; unmatched junction bases: 3. CDR3 bases: TGTGCCACCAGTGATTCGGGAGGGCCATCCTACAATGAGCAGTTCTTC. This sequence encodes CATSDSGGPSYNEQFF.

This clonotype was counted between two and nine times. This chain uses TRBV6-5 with TRBJ1-1; 7 nucleotides align to TRBD1. Germline values: CDR1 MNHEY, CDR2 SVGAGI. The CDR3 runs 17 residues. V gave up 2 bases and J gave up 0 bases; unmatched junction bases: 9. DNA of the CDR3: TGTGCCAGCAGTTACCGTATACAGGGGACCTTGAACACTGAAGCTTTCTTT. Encoded protein: CASSYRIQGTLNTEAFF.

In its sample, this clonotype was seen many times. This chain connects TRBV13 to TRBJ1-3; D gene uncertain. The V and J ends lost 1 base and 1 base respectively, with 5 bases between them. Germline-derived CDR1 and CDR2 are PRHDT and FYEKMQ (reference sequence). The CDR3 extends over 14 amino acids. CDR3 coding DNA: TGTGCCAGCAGCTTAGAGGGATCTGGAAACACCATATATTTT. Encoded protein: CASSLEGSGNTIYF.

The J gene is TRBJ2-1, the V gene TRBV19, with a tentative D call TRBD2 (6 bases). The CDR3 length is 15 residues. V lost 4 bases, J lost 12 bases, and 22 bases lay in between. Germline V gene sequence: CDR1 LNHDA, CDR2 SQIVND (reference sequence). The CDR3 coding sequence is TGTGCCAGTAGTACCATGGGCGGGACGAGTTTGGGGCAGTTCTTC. This codes for CASSTMGGTSLGQFF.

The gene calls are TRBV9 and TRBJ2-1, with D maybe TRBD2 (6 bases). The CDR3 totals 14 residues. Trimming cost V 3 bases and J 6 bases, with 13 bases left between them. Germline V lookup: CDR1 SGDLS, CDR2 YYNGEE. The CDR3 here is CASSGGGAGNEQFF. CDR3 DNA: TGTGCCAGCAGCGGCGGCGGGGCCGGCAATGAGCAGTTCTTC.

Comment on this clonotype: Its ends do not fully match the called genes, so a read error is possible. The V gene is TRBV7-2, the J gene TRBJ2-2; no firm D call. The CDR3 loop spans 15 amino acids. Germline V gene lookup returns CDR1 SGHTA and CDR2 FQGNSA. CDR3 sequence (DNA): TGTGTCAGCAGCCAAAGTTTGTTGGACACCGGGGAGCTGTTTTTT. Protein: CVSSQSLLDTGELFF. Together with reference TRBV7-2 and TRBJ2-2, the CDR3 gives the full variable domain: GAGVSQSPSNKVTEKGKDVELRCDPISGHTALYWYRQSLGQGLEFLIYFQGNSAPDKSGLPSDRFSAERTGGSVSTLTIQRTQQEDSAVYLCVSSQSLLDTGELFFGEGSRLTVL.

The J gene is TRBJ1-5, the V gene TRBV19, with a possible D match to TRBD1 (6 bases). Germline V gives CDR1 LNHDA, CDR2 SQIVND (reference sequence). CDR3 length: 15 residues. Trimming removed 2 bases from V and 6 bases from J, with 14 bases in between. The CDR3 protein is CASSILGARGQPQHF. The CDR3 DNA is TGTGCCAGTAGTATACTGGGGGCGCGTGGTCAGCCCCAGCATTTT.

J is TRBJ2-2 and V is TRBV27; no firm D call. Germline CDR1 reads MNHEY; CDR2 reads SMNVEV (reference sequence). The CDR3 has 16 amino acids. V was trimmed by 3 bases and J by 6 bases, leaving 17 bases between them. CDR3 amino acids: CASSFWQEMISGELFF. The CDR3 DNA is TGTGCCAGCAGTTTTTGGCAGGAGATGATCTCCGGGGAGCTGTTTTTT.

This clonotype has a handful of counts. The rearrangement joins TRBV29-1 to TRBJ2-3; 12 bases line up with TRBD1. The V and J ends lost 6 bases and 4 bases, in that order; junction bases with no gene match: 8. This CDR3 is built from 15 residues. From germline, CDR1 is SQVTM and CDR2 ANQGSEA. The CDR3 region is CSVTGTGGGSDTQYF. The CDR3 DNA is TGCAGCGTAACCGGGACAGGGGGCGGTTCAGATACGCAGTATTTT.